Sequencing of this TCR beta chain was carried out in a study of CD4+ T cells in melanoma. Broader study findings: CD8+ T cell, macrophage and B cell function reportedly correlated with neoantigen-specific CD4+ T cells. Diverse differentiation states were reported for melanoma neoantigen-specific CD4+ T cells.

As to this clone: The antigen is not known.

Germline values: CDR1 SGHAT, CDR2 FQNNGV. The CDR3 is 12 amino acids. Trimming shortened V by 1 base and J by 17 bases, and 14 bases separated the two germline ends. Sequenced by immunoSEQ multiplex PCR; TCRdb stores in-frame clones only, minus some. Among roughly 9,900 clones listed, around 70% were seen once. V gene TRBV11-2 combines with J gene TRBJ1-4; no definite D call. The sequence was obtained from a human donor with melanoma. The sequenced sample consisted of cells from a culture (not recorded whether cultured in vitro). CDR3 nucleotides: TGTGCCAGCAGCTTAGTTCTAGGAAGGTTATTTTTT. This codes for CASSLVLGRLFF.